This TCR beta chain was found in a study of CD8 T cells in ankylosing spondylitis. For TCR beta, libraries came from quantitative 5'-RACE with molecular barcodes. TCRdb ran MiXCR on the 5' RACE reads and lists one entry per CDR3 protein. The sample carries 470,000 or so distinct CDR3 sequences, 25% to 30% recorded once. Overall study results and limits: Both synovial fluid and blood in reactive arthritis had previously been reported to carry some motif variants. Apparently characteristic of ankylosing spondylitis blood was a TCR beta motif (about 8 highly homologous variants). Disease-linked clones were reportedly significantly enriched in matched ankylosing spondylitis synovial fluid. Clones linked to disease, bearing a CD8+ phenotype, were relatively rare in peripheral blood.

This clonotype has only one observation. Its cognate antigen is unknown. Germline CDR1 reads SGHNT; CDR2 reads YENEEA. The CDR3 contains 15 residues. Germline trimming cut 5 bases from V and 2 bases from J; bases unmatched to any gene: 9. This chain links TRBV11-3 with TRBJ2-7, with 7 positions matching TRBD1. Sequencing used blood, either unsorted or a sorted T cell fraction (not recorded which). This sequence originates from a male donor with ankylosing spondylitis. The CDR3 region has the DNA TGTGCCAGCAGCCCAGGGACAGACTTAACCTACGAGCAGTACGTC. Translation gives CASSPGTDLTYEQYV.